This is a list of T cell receptor beta chains from one sample in a study of neurological immune-mediated disorders. From the 5' RACE reads, TCRdb called clonotypes with MiXCR, one entry per CDR3 protein. Found here are some 60,000 distinct CDR3 sequences, around a tenth of them singletons; the top ten hold about 6.6%. The sequenced material came from PBMCs. Source of these receptors: a male donor with HTLV-1-associated myelopathy (HAM/TSP). Both conserved end residues are part of each CDR3. A D gene is named only where the DNA matches it firmly. Size is stated for part of the rows, as once, few or many counts, or as a class when the clone is expanded.

>many|TRBJ1-3|TRBV5-1|-
TGCGCCAGCAGCTTGGTCCCAGGGAATGGAAACACCATATATTTT
CASSLVPGNGNTIYF
>many|TRBJ2-7|TRBV10-1|-
TGCGCCAGCAGTGAGTCGAGTATTTCCGAGCAGTACTTC
CASSESSISEQYF
>many|TRBJ2-2|TRBV4-3|-
TGCGCCAGCAGCCAACCGACGGGCACCGGGGAGCTGTTTTTT
CASSQPTGTGELFF
>many|TRBJ2-1|TRBV5-5|TRBD2
TGTGCCACGGGGGTAGCGGGAAGCTACAATGAGCAGTTCTTC
CATGVAGSYNEQFF
>many|TRBJ2-5|TRBV4-3|TRBD2
TGCGCCAGCAGCCAAGAGCGGGGGGGCCAAGAGACCCAGTACTTC
CASSQERGGQETQYF
>few|TRBJ2-1|TRBV7-2|-
TGTGCCAGCGCCGGCGGGGCTATTTACAATGAGCAGTTCTTC
CASAGGAIYNEQFF
>many|TRBJ1-1|TRBV10-3|TRBD1
TGTGCCATCAACAGGGGGCTTAACACTGAAGCTTTCTTT
CAINRGLNTEAFF
>many|TRBJ2-1|TRBV20-1|TRBD1
TGCAGTGCTAGCGGGACAGGGGATCCCAATGAGCAGTTCTTC
CSASGTGDPNEQFF
>-|TRBJ1-6|TRBV7-9|-
TGTGCCAGCAGCCGCTTCCGGGACGGGAATTCACCCCTCCACTTT
CASSRFRDGNSPLHF
>-|TRBJ1-2|TRBV4-3|TRBD1
TGCGCCAGCAGCCAAGATGTGCAGGGGGCGGGCTACACCTTC
CASSQDVQGAGYTF
>many|TRBJ2-7|TRBV6-6|-
TGTGCCAGCAGTGAGATGGCCGAGCAGTACTTC
CASSEMAEQYF
>many|TRBJ1-6|TRBV10-2|TRBD1
TGCGCCAGCAGCCTAGAGGGACAGAATAATTCACCCCTCCACTTT
CASSLEGQNNSPLHF
>few|TRBJ1-5|TRBV6-5|-
TGTGCCAGCAGTATCACAGGACTCGGGAGCAATCAGCCCCAGCATTTT
CASSITGLGSNQPQHF
>many|TRBJ2-1|TRBV9|-
TGTGCCAGCAGCGTAGACGGGGGCGATGAGCAGTTCTTC
CASSVDGGDEQFF
>many|TRBJ1-1|TRBV6-2/TRBV6-3|-
TGTGCCAGCAGTTACTCTCCAGGGAGTGAAGCTTTCTTT
CASSYSPGSEAFF
>many|TRBJ2-1|TRBV20-1|TRBD1
TGCAGTGTGTCGATACAGGGGGCCTCCTACAATGAGCAGTTCTTC
CSVSIQGASYNEQFF
>many|TRBJ2-2|TRBV9|TRBD2
TGTGCCAGCAGCGGAGCGGGGGTGCCGTCCGGGGAGCTGTTTTTT
CASSGAGVPSGELFF
>many|TRBJ1-1|TRBV10-3|-
TGTGCCATCAGTGCAGGGACAACTCACATGAACACTGAAGCTTTCTTT
CAISAGTTHMNTEAFF
>many|TRBJ2-5|TRBV5-1|-
TGCGCCAGCAGTTACACTGCTTTCAGAGAGACCCAGTACTTC
CASSYTAFRETQYF
>-|TRBJ2-7|TRBV11-3|-
TGTGCCAGCAGCTTAGATGCACCGACCTACGAGCAGTACTTC
CASSLDAPTYEQYF